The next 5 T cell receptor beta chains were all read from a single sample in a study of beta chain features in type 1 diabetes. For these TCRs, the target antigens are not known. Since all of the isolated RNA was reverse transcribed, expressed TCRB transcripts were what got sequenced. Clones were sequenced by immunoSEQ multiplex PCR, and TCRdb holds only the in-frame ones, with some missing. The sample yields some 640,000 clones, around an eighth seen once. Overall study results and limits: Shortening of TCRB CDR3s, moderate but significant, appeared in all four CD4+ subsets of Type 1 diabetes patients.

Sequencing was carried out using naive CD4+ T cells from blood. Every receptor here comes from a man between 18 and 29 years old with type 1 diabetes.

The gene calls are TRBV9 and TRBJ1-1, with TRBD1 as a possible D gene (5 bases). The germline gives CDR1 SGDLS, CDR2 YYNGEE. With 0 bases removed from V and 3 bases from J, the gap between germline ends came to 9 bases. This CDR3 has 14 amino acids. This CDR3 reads CASSVGGVDTEAFF. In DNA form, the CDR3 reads TGTGCCAGCAGCGTAGGGGGGGTCGACACTGAAGCTTTCTTT. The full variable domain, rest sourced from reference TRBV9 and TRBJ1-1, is DSGVTQTPKHLITATGQRVTLRCSPRSGDLSVYWYQQSLDQGLQFLIQYYNGEERAKGNILERFSAQQFPDLHSELNLSSLELGDSALYFCASSVGGVDTEAFFGQGTRLTVV.

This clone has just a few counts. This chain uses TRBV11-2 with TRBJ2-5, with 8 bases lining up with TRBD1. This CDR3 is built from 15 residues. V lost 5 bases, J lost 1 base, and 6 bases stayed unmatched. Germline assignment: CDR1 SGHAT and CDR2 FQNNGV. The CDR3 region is CASSPHDRGQETQYF. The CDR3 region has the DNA TGTGCCAGCAGCCCCCATGACAGGGGCCAAGAGACCCAGTACTTC.

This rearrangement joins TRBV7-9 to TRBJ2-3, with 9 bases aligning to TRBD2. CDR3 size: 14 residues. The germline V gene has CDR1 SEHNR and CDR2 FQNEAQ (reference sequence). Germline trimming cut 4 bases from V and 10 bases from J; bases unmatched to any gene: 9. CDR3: CASSSGPTSGAQYF. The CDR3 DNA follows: TGTGCCAGCAGCTCAGGACCGACTAGCGGAGCGCAGTATTTT.

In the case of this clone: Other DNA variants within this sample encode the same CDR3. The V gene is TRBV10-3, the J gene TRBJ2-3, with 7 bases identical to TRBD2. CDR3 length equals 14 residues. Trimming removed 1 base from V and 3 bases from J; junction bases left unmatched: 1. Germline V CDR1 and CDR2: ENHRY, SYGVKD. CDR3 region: CAISELGGTDTQYF. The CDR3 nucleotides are TGTGCCATCAGTGAGTTGGGAGGGACAGATACGCAGTATTTT.

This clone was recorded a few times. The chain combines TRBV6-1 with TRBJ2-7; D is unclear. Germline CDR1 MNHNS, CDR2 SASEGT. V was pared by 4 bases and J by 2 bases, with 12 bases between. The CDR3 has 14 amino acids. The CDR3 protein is CASSVDPRPYEQYF. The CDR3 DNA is TGTGCCAGCAGTGTGGACCCGAGGCCCTACGAGCAGTACTTC.